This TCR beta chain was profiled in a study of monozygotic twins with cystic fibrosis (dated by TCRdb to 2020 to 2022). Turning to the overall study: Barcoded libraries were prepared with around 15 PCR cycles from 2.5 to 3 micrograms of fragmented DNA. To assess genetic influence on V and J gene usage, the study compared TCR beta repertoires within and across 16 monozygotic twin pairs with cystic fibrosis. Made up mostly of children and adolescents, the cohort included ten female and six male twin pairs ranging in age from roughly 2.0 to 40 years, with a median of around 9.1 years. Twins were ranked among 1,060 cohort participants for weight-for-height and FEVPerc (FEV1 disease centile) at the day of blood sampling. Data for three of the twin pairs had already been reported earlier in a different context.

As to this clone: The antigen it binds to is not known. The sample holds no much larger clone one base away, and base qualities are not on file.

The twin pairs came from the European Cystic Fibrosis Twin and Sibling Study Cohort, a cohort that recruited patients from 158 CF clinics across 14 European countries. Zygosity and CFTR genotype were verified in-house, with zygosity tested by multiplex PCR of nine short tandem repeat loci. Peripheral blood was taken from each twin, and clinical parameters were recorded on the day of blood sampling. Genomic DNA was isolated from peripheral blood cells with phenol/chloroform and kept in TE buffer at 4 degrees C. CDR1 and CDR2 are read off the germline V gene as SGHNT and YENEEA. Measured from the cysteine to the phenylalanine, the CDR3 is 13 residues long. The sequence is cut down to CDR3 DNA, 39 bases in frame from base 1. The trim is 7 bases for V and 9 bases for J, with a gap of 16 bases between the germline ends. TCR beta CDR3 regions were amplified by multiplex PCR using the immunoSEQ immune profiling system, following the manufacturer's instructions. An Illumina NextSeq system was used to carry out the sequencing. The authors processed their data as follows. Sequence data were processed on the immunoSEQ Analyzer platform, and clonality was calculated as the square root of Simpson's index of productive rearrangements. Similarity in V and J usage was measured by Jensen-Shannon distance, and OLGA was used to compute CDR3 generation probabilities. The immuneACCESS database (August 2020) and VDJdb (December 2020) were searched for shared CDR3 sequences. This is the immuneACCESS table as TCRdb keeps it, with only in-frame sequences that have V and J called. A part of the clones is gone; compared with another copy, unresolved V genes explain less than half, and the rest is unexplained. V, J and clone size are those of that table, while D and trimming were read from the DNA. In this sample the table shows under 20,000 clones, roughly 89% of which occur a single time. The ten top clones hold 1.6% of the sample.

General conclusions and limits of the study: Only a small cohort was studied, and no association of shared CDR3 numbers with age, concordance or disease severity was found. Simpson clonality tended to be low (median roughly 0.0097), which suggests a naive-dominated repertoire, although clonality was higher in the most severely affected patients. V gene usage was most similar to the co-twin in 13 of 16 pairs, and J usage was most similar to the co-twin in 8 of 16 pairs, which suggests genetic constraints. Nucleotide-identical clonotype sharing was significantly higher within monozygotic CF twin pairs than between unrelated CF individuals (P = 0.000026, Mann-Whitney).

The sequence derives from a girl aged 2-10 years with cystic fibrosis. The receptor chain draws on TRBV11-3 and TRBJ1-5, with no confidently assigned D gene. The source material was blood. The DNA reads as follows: TGTGCCAGCACCTCGGTATCCGAAGGGCCCCAGCATTTT. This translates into CASTSVSEGPQHF.